A single sample gave rise to the 20 T cell receptor beta chains below, sequenced in a study of blood T cell repertoires in COVID-19. The repertoire was sequenced with immunoSEQ multiplex PCR; TCRdb's copy has only in-frame clones and lacks some. This repertoire shows 200,000 to 300,000 clones, roughly 90% found once; its top ten account for over 4%. The sequenced sample was PBMCs or T cells enriched from blood (not recorded which). The receptors originated from a woman aged 25 to 39 who had recovered from COVID-19.

The chain joins TRBV6-5 to TRBJ1-5; no clear D gene. Germline CDR1 is MNHEY and CDR2 is SVGAGI. CDR3 length: 14 residues. V was trimmed by 4 bases and J by 5 bases, leaving 12 bases between them. The CDR3 DNA reads TGTGCCAGCAGTTCTGACACCAACCATCAGCCCCAGCATTTT. It specifies CASSSDTNHQPQHF.

The V and J genes are TRBV11-2 and TRBJ2-1, with 11 bases aligning to TRBD2. Germline V gives CDR1 SGHAT, CDR2 FQNNGV. The CDR3 runs to 16 residues. V shed 5 bases and J 4 bases; nucleotides not matched to a gene: 7. The CDR3 DNA reads as TGTGCCAGCAGCCCGAGACTAGCGGGGATTTACAATGAGCAGTTCTTC. It encodes CASSPRLAGIYNEQFF.

The chain has TRBV6-5 and TRBJ1-2, with 8 bases that match TRBD1. The trim removed 1 base at V and 6 bases at J, leaving 4 bases unmatched. Germline CDR1 is MNHEY and CDR2 is SVGAGI. The CDR3 is made up of 14 amino acids. The CDR3 DNA reads as TGTGCCAGCAGTTACTTAGACAGGGGTGATGGCTACACCTTC. This translates into CASSYLDRGDGYTF.

The chain employs TRBV29-1 and TRBJ2-7; 7 bases map to TRBD1. The CDR3 has 15 amino acids. V lost 7 bases to trimming and J lost 1 base; unmatched junction nucleotides: 13. CDR1 and CDR2 (germline): SQVTM, ANQGSEA. CDR3 loop: CSATLQGRGSYEQYF. In DNA form, the CDR3 reads TGCAGCGCCACGCTCCAGGGCAGGGGGTCCTACGAGCAGTACTTC.

J is TRBJ2-7 and V is TRBV5-1, with 8 bases matching TRBD2. The germline gives CDR1 SGHRS, CDR2 YFSETQ. This CDR3 region has 16 residues. V was clipped by 0 bases and J by 4 bases; unmatched bases: 9. The CDR3 loop reads CASSLEASGLGYEQYF. CDR3 DNA sequence: TGCGCCAGCAGCTTGGAGGCTAGCGGGCTAGGGTACGAGCAGTACTTC.

The chain couples TRBV6-5 to TRBJ2-7, with a possible D match to TRBD2 (5 bases). The germline V gene encodes CDR1 MNHEY and CDR2 SVGAGI. Trimming took 2 bases from V and 7 from J, leaving 21 bases between them. The CDR3 loop spans 16 amino acids. DNA of the CDR3: TGTGCCAGCAGTTACCGGGGTTTGTCAGGTTTGCAAGAGCAGTACTTC. Residues: CASSYRGLSGLQEQYF.

The CDR3 here is CASSPGGVTDTQYF. The CDR3 DNA sequence: TGTGCCAGCAGCCCTGGGGGGGTCACAGATACGCAGTATTTT. J is TRBJ2-3 and V is TRBV7-2; 7 bases agree with TRBD2. Germline CDR1 reads SGHTA; CDR2 reads FQGNSA. V was clipped by 5 bases and J by 2 bases; unmatched bases: 4. The CDR3 extends over 14 amino acids.

This chain links TRBV7-9 with TRBJ2-7, with D uncertain. Germline V lookup: CDR1 SEHNR, CDR2 FQNEAQ (reference sequence). CDR3 length: 13 amino acids. Trimming took 3 bases from V and 6 from J, leaving 12 bases between them. CDR3 bases: TGTGCCAGCAGCTTGGGTGCGGCGGTCGAGCAGTACTTC. Amino acid sequence: CASSLGAAVEQYF.

The chain links TRBV12-3 or TRBV12-4 to TRBJ1-5; 7 bases are shared with TRBD1. Losses at the gene ends were 5 bases for V and 7 bases for J; bases not matched to a gene: 5. CDR3 length equals 13 residues. Here the CDR3 DNA reads TGTGCCAGCAGTGTGGCAGGGGGGCAGCCCCAGCATTTT. Its protein product is CASSVAGGQPQHF.

This clone was recorded only once. The rearrangement uses TRBV7-9 and TRBJ1-1, with D unresolved. The CDR3 extends over 12 amino acids. The germline V gene encodes CDR1 SEHNR and CDR2 FQNEAQ (reference sequence). Trimming removed 11 bases at V and 0 bases at J, with 10 bases between. CDR3 in amino acids: CAWAILNTEAFF. Written as DNA, the CDR3 is TGTGCCTGGGCGATACTGAACACTGAAGCTTTCTTT.

The chain links TRBV19 to TRBJ1-2; D possibly corresponds to TRBD1 (6 bases). Per the germline V gene, CDR1 is LNHDA and CDR2 is SQIVND (reference sequence). The ends were cut back, 5 bases at V and 3 bases at J, with 10 bases in the middle. The CDR3 extends over 13 amino acids. CDR3 sequence reads: CASSSTGYYGYTF. The CDR3 DNA is TGTGCCAGTAGTTCAACAGGGTACTATGGCTACACCTTC.

The chain recombines TRBV30 with TRBJ1-2; unclear D gene. Germline CDR1 and CDR2: GTSNPN and SVGIG (reference sequence). V lost 2 bases and J 1 base, leaving 2 bases between the germline ends. The CDR3 loop spans 11 amino acids. The chain's CDR3 is CAWSHNYGYTF. The CDR3 region has the DNA TGTGCCTGGAGTCATAACTATGGCTACACCTTC. Based on the CDR3 plus reference TRBV30 and TRBJ1-2, the full variable domain is SQTIHQWPATLVQPVGSPLSLECTVEGTSNPNLYWYRQAAGRGLQLLFYSVGIGQISSEVPQNLSASRPQDRQFILSSKKLLLSDSGFYLCAWSHNYGYTFGSGTRLTVV.

The CDR3 reads CASSLGQVGQPQHF. The CDR3 coding sequence is TGTGCCAGCAGCCTGGGACAGGTTGGCCAGCCCCAGCATTTT. V gene TRBV27 combines with J gene TRBJ1-5; TRBD1 aligns across 8 bases. CDR1 and CDR2 from the germline V gene are MNHEY and SMNVEV (reference sequence). Trimming took 6 bases from V and 7 from J; bases not matched to a gene: 8. The CDR3 is made up of 14 amino acids.

This chain connects TRBV29-1 to TRBJ1-1, with D perhaps matching TRBD1 (5 bases). V was clipped by 7 bases and J by 0 bases, with 15 bases between them. The CDR3 totals 14 residues. Germline CDR1 reads SQVTM; CDR2 reads ANQGSEA. The CDR3 is CSATTAHMNTEAFF. The CDR3 coding sequence is TGCAGCGCAACGACAGCCCATATGAACACTGAAGCTTTCTTT.

The chain joins TRBV19 to TRBJ2-1, with 7 nucleotides matching TRBD1. Looked up from germline, CDR1 is LNHDA and CDR2 is SQIVND (reference sequence). V dropped 5 bases and J dropped 10; count of bases not matched to a gene: 8. The CDR3 spans 13 residues. CDR3 protein: CASSPTQQGEQFF. In nucleotides, the CDR3 is TGTGCCAGTAGTCCGACCCAACAGGGGGAGCAGTTCTTC. Full variable domain (remainder filled in from reference TRBV19 and TRBJ2-1): DGGITQSPKYLFRKEGQNVTLSCEQNLNHDAMYWYRQDPGQGLRLIYYSQIVNDFQKGDIAEGYSVSREKKESFPLTVTSAQKNPTAFYLCASSPTQQGEQFFGPGTRLTVL.

The chain carries TRBV11-1 and TRBJ2-1, with 13 bases identical to TRBD2. With V trimmed by 1 base and J by 9 bases, 6 bases remained unmatched. Per germline, CDR1 SGHAT and CDR2 FQDESV (reference sequence). The CDR3 contains 16 residues. CDR3 amino acids: CASSLELAGGSREQFF. The CDR3 DNA reads TGTGCCAGCAGCTTAGAACTAGCGGGAGGGTCACGTGAGCAGTTCTTC.

In its sample, this clone was seen once. The chain joins TRBV7-8 to TRBJ1-2; TRBD1 matches at 7 bases. V lost 7 bases, J lost 4 bases, and 18 bases stayed unmatched. The CDR3 runs to 17 residues. The V gene's germline CDR1 is SGHVS and CDR2 FQNEAQ. The CDR3 loop is CASILGGWGTESYGYTF. The CDR3 DNA is TGTGCCAGCATCCTCGGAGGGTGGGGGACAGAGAGCTATGGCTACACCTTC.

The gene calls are TRBV7-6 and TRBJ1-5, with D perhaps TRBD1 (6 bases). CDR1 SGHVS and CDR2 FNYEAQ come from the germline V gene. Trimming took 2 bases from V and 5 from J, leaving 7 bases between them. This CDR3 is built from 13 residues. CDR3 bases: TGTGCCAGCAGCTTAAACAGGGATCAGCCCCAGCATTTT. This translates into CASSLNRDQPQHF.

CDR3 DNA: TGCGCCAGCAGCCCCGGGACAGGAGGCTCAGATACGCAGTATTTT. Encoded protein: CASSPGTGGSDTQYF. This chain links TRBV5-1 with TRBJ2-3; 8 nucleotides agree with TRBD1. The CDR3 covers 15 residues. Unmatched junction bases numbered 8, after V lost 4 bases and J lost 4 bases. Germline lookup yields CDR1 SGHRS and CDR2 YFSETQ.

The chain has TRBV30 and TRBJ2-5; D possibly corresponds to TRBD2 (5 bases). Germline CDR1 reads GTSNPN; CDR2 reads SVGIG (reference sequence). Trimming left V 2 bases short and J 5 bases short, with 12 bases between. The length of the CDR3 is 13 residues. The CDR3 loop is CAWSSRGGETQYF. DNA of the CDR3: TGTGCCTGGAGTTCACGGGGTGGCGAGACCCAGTACTTC.